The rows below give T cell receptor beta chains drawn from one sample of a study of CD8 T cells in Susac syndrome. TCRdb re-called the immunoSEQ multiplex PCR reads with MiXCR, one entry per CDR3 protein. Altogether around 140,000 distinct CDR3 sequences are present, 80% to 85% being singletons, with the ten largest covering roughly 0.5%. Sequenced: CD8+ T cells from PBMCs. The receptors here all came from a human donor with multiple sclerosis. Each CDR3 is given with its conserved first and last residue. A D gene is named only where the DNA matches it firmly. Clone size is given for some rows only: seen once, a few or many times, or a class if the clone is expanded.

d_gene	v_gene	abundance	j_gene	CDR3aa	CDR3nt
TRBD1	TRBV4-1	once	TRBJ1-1	CASSQGGTVNTEAFF	TGCGCCAGCAGCCAAGGGGGGACAGTAAACACTGAAGCTTTCTTT
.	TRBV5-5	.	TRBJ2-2	CASSLGSGATGELFF	TGTGCCAGCAGCTTGGGGTCAGGGGCCACCGGGGAGCTGTTTTTT
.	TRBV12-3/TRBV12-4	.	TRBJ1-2	CASSQDPVGYGYTF	TGTGCCAGCAGTCAGGACCCAGTTGGCTATGGCTACACCTTC
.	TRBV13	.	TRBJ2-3	CASSSDRDTDTQYF	TGTGCCAGCAGCTCCGACCGGGACACAGATACGCAGTATTTT
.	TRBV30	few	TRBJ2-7	CAWSGPSYEQYF	TGTGCCTGGTCGGGACCCTCGTACGAACAGTACTTC
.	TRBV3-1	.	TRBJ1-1	CASSQGQGWTEAFF	TGTGCCAGCAGCCAAGGTCAGGGTTGGACTGAAGCTTTCTTT
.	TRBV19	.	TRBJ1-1	CASSMVQGNTEAFF	TGTGCCAGTAGTATGGTACAGGGGAACACTGAAGCTTTCTTT
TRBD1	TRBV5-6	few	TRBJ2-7	CASSLQTQGYEQYF	TGTGCCAGCAGCTTACAAACACAGGGGTACGAGCAGTACTTC
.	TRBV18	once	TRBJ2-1	CASSPQGDYNEQFF	TGTGCCAGCTCACCACAGGGTGACTACAATGAGCAGTTCTTC
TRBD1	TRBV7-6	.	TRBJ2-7	CASSLGPGTGSGEQYF	TGTGCCAGCAGCTTAGGCCCCGGGACAGGGTCGGGGGAGCAGTACTTC